This TCR beta chain appears in the sequencing data of a study of blood T cell repertoires in COVID-19. The table came from immunoSEQ multiplex PCR; TCRdb's copy has only in-frame clones and leaves some out. The data contain 95,000 to 150,000 clones, about four fifths of them singletons. The CDR3 length is 17 residues. V gave up 7 bases and J gave up 4 bases, with 23 bases separating them. The germline gives CDR1 MGHDK, CDR2 SYGVNS. The sequencing input was PBMCs or T cells enriched from blood (not recorded which). This chain connects TRBV25-1 to TRBJ2-4; D perhaps matches TRBD2 (6 bases). This clonotype originated in a woman in her twenties or thirties who had recovered from COVID-19. This CDR3 is CASTGSPGTSLKNIQYF. CDR3 DNA sequence: TGTGCCAGCACGGGATCCCCCGGGACTTCCCTGAAAAACATTCAGTACTTC. The complete variable domain, with remaining parts taken from reference TRBV25-1 and TRBJ2-4, reads EADIYQTPRYLVIGTGKKITLECSQTMGHDKMYWYQQDPGMELHLIHYSYGVNSTEKGDLSSESTVSRIRTEHFPLTLESARPSHTSQYLCASTGSPGTSLKNIQYFGAGTRLSVL.